This T cell receptor (beta chain) was found in a study of shared clonotypes between healthy human individuals. Regarding this clone: Its target is not known.

General observations from the study: Generally, naive subsets (rather than memory subsets) showed larger estimated richness. Few donors limited the genetic and exposure-history diversity represented.

Donors comprised only Caucasian adults living in Nashville, Tennessee. Germline V CDR1 and CDR2: SGHRS, YFSETQ. J was trimmed by 3 bases and V by 2 bases; bases with no gene match: 5. This CDR3 spans 14 amino acids. Using immunoSEQ multiplex PCR, the repertoire was profiled, and TCRdb retains in-frame clones only, with some absent. The table lists 2.5 million or so clones, just over 90% of them singletons. The TCR was taken from a man aged 18 to 30 in good health. The chain links TRBV5-1 to TRBJ2-7; 7 bases match TRBD2. What was sequenced was naive CD4+ T cells sorted from blood. Regarding subset: CD45RA+ positively selected. CDR3 in amino acids: CASSLGDYFYEQYF. CDR3 bases: TGCGCCAGCAGCTTAGGGGACTACTTCTACGAGCAGTACTTC.